This entry concerns a single T cell receptor (beta chain). Its antigen is not identified. The data derive from a study of CD8 T cells in ankylosing spondylitis. Study-wide results and caveats: What seemed typical of ankylosing spondylitis blood was a TCR beta motif built from several highly homologous variants.

Via MiXCR, TCRdb re-called the 5' RACE reads, giving one row per CDR3 protein. This sample yields 330,000 or so distinct CDR3 sequences, of which around 7.6% are seen a single time; approximately 14% belongs to the top ten. The CDR3 contains 15 residues. V dropped 3 bases and J dropped 1 base, with 11 bases sitting between them. Germline CDR1 reads SEHNR; CDR2 reads FQNEAQ (reference sequence). The sample taken for sequencing was blood, either unsorted or a sorted T cell fraction (not recorded which). V usage is TRBV7-9 and J usage is TRBJ2-3; no clear D gene. This TCR was recovered from a male donor with ankylosing spondylitis. The CDR3 is CASSLWDPGTDTQYF. In DNA, the CDR3 is TGTGCCAGCAGCTTGTGGGATCCGGGCACAGATACGCAGTATTTT.